A selection of T cell receptor beta chains follows, all from one sample in a study of shared clonotypes between healthy human individuals. The repertoire was sequenced with immunoSEQ multiplex PCR; TCRdb's copy has only in-frame clones and lacks some. The sample consists of some 2.3 million clones, roughly 93% of them appearing once. The specimen sequenced was naive CD4+ T cells from PBMCs. The receptors stem from a man aged 18 to 35 in good health. Some clones in this sample may be carry-over from other donors' samples. CDR3s include the opening cysteine and the closing phenylalanine or tryptophan. Fields, in order: CDR3 protein, CDR3 DNA, J gene, D gene, clone size, V gene. D genes are given only for firm matches. Size values are once, few and many counts, or a class for expanded clones, and some rows have none.

CDR3 protein: CASSSPTTTGSPYEQYF
CDR3 DNA: TGTGCCAGCAGCTCCCCCACCACGACAGGGTCCCCCTACGAGCAGTACTTC
J gene: TRBJ2-7
D gene: TRBD1
clone size: .
V gene: TRBV13

CDR3 protein: CASSNRDRGTYEQYF
CDR3 DNA: TGTGCCAGCAGTAACCGGGACAGGGGGACCTACGAGCAGTACTTC
J gene: TRBJ2-7
D gene: TRBD1
clone size: once
V gene: TRBV6-6

CDR3 protein: CASSLGLAVGEQFF
CDR3 DNA: TGTGCCAGCAGCTTAGGACTAGCGGTGGGTGAGCAGTTCTTC
J gene: TRBJ2-1
D gene: TRBD2
clone size: .
V gene: TRBV7-9

CDR3 protein: CASRTTVTLSGYTF
CDR3 DNA: TGTGCCAGCAGGACCACGGTAACGCTGAGTGGCTACACCTTC
J gene: TRBJ1-2
D gene: .
clone size: .
V gene: TRBV28

CDR3 protein: CASSPRTGEVDTQYF
CDR3 DNA: TGTGCCAGCAGCCCAAGGACAGGGGAGGTAGATACGCAGTATTTT
J gene: TRBJ2-3
D gene: TRBD1
clone size: .
V gene: TRBV9

CDR3 protein: CASSLNGQGDHYGYTF
CDR3 DNA: TGTGCCAGCAGCCTAAATGGACAGGGGGATCACTATGGCTACACCTTC
J gene: TRBJ1-2
D gene: TRBD1
clone size: .
V gene: TRBV7-3

CDR3 protein: CASSLTSPSGELFF
CDR3 DNA: TGTGCCAGCAGCTTGACTAGCCCTTCCGGGGAGCTGTTTTTT
J gene: TRBJ2-2
D gene: TRBD2
clone size: .
V gene: TRBV11-2

CDR3 protein: CASSVEGSNHPGNTIYF
CDR3 DNA: TGTGCCAGCAGCGTAGAGGGCAGCAACCACCCTGGAAACACCATATATTTT
J gene: TRBJ1-3
D gene: .
clone size: .
V gene: TRBV9

CDR3 protein: CASSLVPGTDNEQFF
CDR3 DNA: TGCGCCAGCAGCTTGGTACCCGGGACAGACAATGAGCAGTTCTTC
J gene: TRBJ2-1
D gene: TRBD1
clone size: .
V gene: TRBV5-1

CDR3 protein: CASSLLPTTRPEAFF
CDR3 DNA: TGTGCCAGCAGTTTATTGCCTACAACCCGGCCCGAAGCTTTCTTT
J gene: TRBJ1-1
D gene: .
clone size: .
V gene: TRBV27

CDR3 protein: CATSSHRASYNEQFF
CDR3 DNA: TGTGCCACCAGCAGCCACAGGGCCTCCTACAATGAGCAGTTCTTC
J gene: TRBJ2-1
D gene: .
clone size: .
V gene: TRBV15

CDR3 protein: CASSRPETGSSPLHF
CDR3 DNA: TGTGCCAGCAGCCGGCCCGAGACAGGGTCTTCACCCCTCCACTTT
J gene: TRBJ1-6
D gene: TRBD1
clone size: .
V gene: TRBV28

CDR3 protein: CASSLPAASGTGELFF
CDR3 DNA: TGTGCCAGCAGCTTACCGGCGGCTAGCGGGACCGGGGAGCTGTTTTTT
J gene: TRBJ2-2
D gene: TRBD2
clone size: .
V gene: TRBV7-3

CDR3 protein: CASSGQPNEKLFF
CDR3 DNA: TGTGCCAGCAGTGGGCAGCCTAATGAAAAACTGTTTTTT
J gene: TRBJ1-4
D gene: .
clone size: few
V gene: TRBV25-1

CDR3 protein: CASSPAGGGNTQYF
CDR3 DNA: TGTGCCAGCAGCCCGGCAGGTGGGGGGAATACGCAGTATTTT
J gene: TRBJ2-3
D gene: .
clone size: .
V gene: TRBV7-3

CDR3 protein: CASSYERNYEQYF
CDR3 DNA: TGTGCCAGCAGTTACGAGCGGAACTACGAGCAGTACTTC
J gene: TRBJ2-7
D gene: .
clone size: once
V gene: TRBV6-6

CDR3 protein: CARTGRVPGANVLTF
CDR3 DNA: TGTGCCAGGACCGGGAGGGTCCCCGGGGCCAACGTCCTGACTTTC
J gene: TRBJ2-6
D gene: TRBD2
clone size: .
V gene: TRBV6-8

CDR3 protein: CASSQDLGTGANVLTF
CDR3 DNA: TGCGCCAGCAGCCAAGATCTAGGGACTGGGGCCAACGTCCTGACTTTC
J gene: TRBJ2-6
D gene: .
clone size: .
V gene: TRBV4-1

CDR3 protein: CASSQPGTPSSYNEQFF
CDR3 DNA: TGTGCCAGCAGTCAACCCGGGACACCGAGCTCCTACAATGAGCAGTTCTTC
J gene: TRBJ2-1
D gene: .
clone size: .
V gene: TRBV28

CDR3 protein: CASTGGLATSYEQYF
CDR3 DNA: TGTGCCAGCACCGGGGGACTAGCGACCTCCTACGAGCAGTACTTC
J gene: TRBJ2-7
D gene: TRBD2
clone size: .
V gene: TRBV28

CDR3 protein: CASRTSQAYYGYTF
CDR3 DNA: TGTGCCAGCAGGACAAGCCAGGCGTACTATGGCTACACCTTC
J gene: TRBJ1-2
D gene: .
clone size: .
V gene: TRBV2

CDR3 protein: CASSSETGVMNTEAFF
CDR3 DNA: TGTGCCAGCAGCTCGGAGACAGGCGTTATGAACACTGAAGCTTTCTTT
J gene: TRBJ1-1
D gene: .
clone size: .
V gene: TRBV7-2

CDR3 protein: CANTIRLFTGELFF
CDR3 DNA: TGTGCCAACACGATCAGACTGTTCACCGGGGAGCTGTTTTTT
J gene: TRBJ2-2
D gene: .
clone size: .
V gene: TRBV6-1

CDR3 protein: CASSPIPVGRTNEKLFF
CDR3 DNA: TGTGCCAGCAGTCCTATCCCGGTGGGGCGCACTAATGAAAAACTGTTTTTT
J gene: TRBJ1-4
D gene: .
clone size: .
V gene: TRBV28

CDR3 protein: CASSLETGGSYEQYF
CDR3 DNA: TGCGCCAGCAGCTTAGAGACAGGGGGGTCCTACGAGCAGTACTTC
J gene: TRBJ2-7
D gene: TRBD1
clone size: .
V gene: TRBV5-1

CDR3 protein: CASSHLTSKGYPPKAFF
CDR3 DNA: TGTGCCAGCAGCCACCTCACCAGCAAGGGTTACCCTCCCAAAGCTTTCTTT
J gene: TRBJ1-1
D gene: .
clone size: once
V gene: TRBV7-9

CDR3 protein: CASSLGVTGANVLTF
CDR3 DNA: TGTGCCAGCAGCCTAGGGGTAACTGGGGCCAACGTCCTGACTTTC
J gene: TRBJ2-6
D gene: .
clone size: .
V gene: TRBV28

CDR3 protein: CSVSRGNEQFF
CDR3 DNA: TGCAGCGTGTCGAGGGGGAATGAGCAGTTCTTC
J gene: TRBJ2-1
D gene: .
clone size: .
V gene: TRBV29-1

CDR3 protein: CSVKQGADQPQHF
CDR3 DNA: TGCAGCGTTAAACAGGGGGCCGATCAGCCCCAGCATTTT
J gene: TRBJ1-5
D gene: TRBD1
clone size: .
V gene: TRBV29-1

CDR3 protein: CASSLKGGVSTDTQYF
CDR3 DNA: TGTGCCAGCAGCTTAAAAGGGGGCGTTAGCACAGATACGCAGTATTTT
J gene: TRBJ2-3
D gene: TRBD1
clone size: few
V gene: TRBV7-6

CDR3 protein: CASSERASSYNEQFF
CDR3 DNA: TGTGCCAGCAGTGAACGCGCGAGCTCCTACAATGAGCAGTTCTTC
J gene: TRBJ2-1
D gene: .
clone size: .
V gene: TRBV6-1